The 30 T cell receptor beta chains below all came from one sample that was sequenced in a study of glioma-infiltrating T cells. The iRepertoire nested amplicon-rescue multiplex PCR amplified TCR alpha and beta CDR3s from RNA. TCRdb re-analysed the multiplex PCR reads in MiXCR, keeping a single row per CDR3 protein. The sample has about 410,000 distinct CDR3 sequences, 41% seen once. The sample consisted of glioma tissue, nonneoplastic brain tissue, or PBMCs (not recorded which). The receptors stem from a human donor with low-grade glioma or glioblastoma, undergoing nonglioma brain surgery, or in good health (not recorded which).

This clonotype was observed a few times. The CDR3 region has the DNA TGTGCCACCAGCAGAGTTACAGGGGGCGCGTCGTACGAGCAGTACTTC. It specifies CATSRVTGGASYEQYF. The chain joins TRBV15 to TRBJ2-7; TRBD1 matches 9 bases. Germline V CDR1 and CDR2: LNHNV, YYDKDF (reference sequence). The CDR3 extends over 16 amino acids. Losses at the gene ends were 1 base for V and 4 bases for J; bases not matched to a gene: 8.

Notes on this clonotype: The conserved final phenylalanine or tryptophan is absent from the CDR3, which likely points to a read error. The chain recombines TRBV20-1 with TRBJ2-7; the D is unclear. Germline lookup yields CDR1 DFQATT and CDR2 SNEGSKA (reference sequence). The CDR3 is 15 residues long. The CDR3 reads CSAITIKDLSYKQYL. DNA of the CDR3: TGCAGTGCTATTACCATTAAAGACCTTTCCTACAAGCAGTACCTC.

This clonotype was recorded many times. The CDR3 coding sequence is TGTGCCAGCAGTTTGTCAGGAATCGGGACGGACCAGCATTTT. Translation gives CASSLSGIGTDQHF. The J gene is TRBJ1-5, the V gene TRBV28; D is possibly TRBD1 (5 bases). Germline CDR1 and CDR2: MDHEN and SYDVKM. V lost 3 bases, J lost 12 bases, and 18 bases lay in between. There are 14 residues in the CDR3.

The rearrangement links TRBV5-4 to TRBJ2-1; the D is unclear. CDR3 length equals 15 residues. Germline V gene data show CDR1 as SGHNT and CDR2 as YYREEE (reference sequence). The V end was cut by 0 bases, the J end by 5 bases, with 12 bases between. The CDR3 DNA sequence: TGTGCCAGCAGCTTGGTCAGCCAAGCTAACAATGAGCAGTTCTTC. This gives the protein CASSLVSQANNEQFF. The full variable domain, completed using reference TRBV5-4 and TRBJ2-1, is ETGVTQSPTHLIKTRGQQVTLRCSSQSGHNTVSWYQQALGQGPQFIFQYYREEENGRGNFPPRFSGLQFPNYSSELNVNALELDDSALYLCASSLVSQANNEQFFGPGTRLTVL.

The rearrangement links TRBV5-4 to TRBJ2-1; 8 bases match TRBD2. Trimming took 0 bases from V and 6 from J; bases not matched to a gene: 5. Germline V CDR1 and CDR2: SGHNT, YYREEE (reference sequence). The CDR3 runs to 15 residues. CDR3 protein: CASSLAGTRINEQFF. CDR3 sequence (DNA): TGTGCCAGCAGCTTGGCCGGGACTAGGATCAATGAGCAGTTCTTC.

This clonotype was seen many times. In DNA form, the CDR3 reads TGTGCCAGCAGTTGGTCCGGGACAACATCACCCCTCCACTTT. Translated: CASSWSGTTSPLHF. The chain carries TRBV27 and TRBJ1-6; tentative D call: TRBD1 (6 bases). Germline V gene lookup returns CDR1 MNHEY and CDR2 SMNVEV (reference sequence). CDR3 size: 14 residues. Trimming removed 4 bases at V and 10 bases at J, with 14 bases between.

Regarding this clonotype: Given a much more abundant clone one base away, this may be a read error. J is TRBJ2-7 and V is TRBV27; D unclear. The germline V and J ends were trimmed by 5 bases and 12 bases, with 14 bases remaining between them. The CDR3 sequence is 11 residues long. Looked up from germline, CDR1 is MNHEY and CDR2 is SMNVEV (reference sequence). This CDR3 reads CASSLNTRLYF. DNA of the CDR3: TGTGCCAGCAGTCTAAACACACGTCTGTACTTC.

A note on this clonotype: A read error may produce the germline difference seen at one junction end. This chain links TRBV28 with TRBJ2-7; the match to TRBD2 covers 7 bases. This CDR3 has 14 amino acids. Germline-derived CDR1 and CDR2 are MDHEN and SYDVKM. The CDR3 here is CASRMVSGFYEQYF. In nucleotides, the CDR3 is TGTGCCAGCCGCATGGTTAGCGGGTTTTACGAGCAGTACTTT.

The chain uses TRBV4-1 and TRBJ1-5; a weak D match, TRBD1 (5 bases). From germline, CDR1 is MGHRA and CDR2 YSYEKL. The V end was cut by 5 bases, the J end by 2 bases, with 25 bases between. There are 19 residues in the CDR3. The CDR3 nucleotides read TGCGCCAGCAGCTTAATCCCGGGGGTAGAGGCGGGGGGCAATCAGCCCCAGCATTTT. It encodes CASSLIPGVEAGGNQPQHF.

The chain has TRBV28 and TRBJ2-5, with TRBD1 matching over 7 bases. The V segment lost 6 bases and the J segment 2 bases; nucleotides outside the gene matches: 6. The CDR3 contains 14 residues. The germline gives CDR1 MDHEN, CDR2 SYDVKM. The CDR3: CASRGQWGQETQYF. For the CDR3, the DNA is TGTGCCAGCAGGGGACAGTGGGGGCAAGAGACCCAGTACTTC.

Notes on this clonotype: This may stem from a read error, because a much larger clone lies one nucleotide away. The V and J genes are TRBV6-6 and TRBJ1-1; no reliable D call. Germline lookup yields CDR1 MNHNY and CDR2 SVGAGI (reference sequence). The CDR3 length is 15 residues. The CDR3 DNA reads as TGTGCCAGCAGTTACTTCTGGGCCTCGAACACTAAAGCTTTCTTT. Amino acids: CASSYFWASNTKAFF.

The rearrangement uses TRBV6-1 and TRBJ1-2; a possible D gene is TRBD1 (6 bases). Germline CDR1 and CDR2: MNHNS and SASEGT. Trimming shortened V by 10 bases and J by 4 bases, and 16 bases separated the two germline ends. The CDR3 runs 13 residues. CDR3 loop: CAIRGRGRYGYTF. CDR3 in DNA: TGTGCCATCCGGGGGCGGGGACGCTATGGCTACACCTTC.

The genes are TRBV27 and TRBJ2-1; no clear D gene. CDR3 length equals 16 residues. V was cut by 3 bases and J by 10 bases, with 22 bases left in between. From germline, CDR1 is MNHEY and CDR2 SMNVEV (reference sequence). CDR3 DNA: TGTGCCAGCAGTTTGGGCCTTTCCTCTCCATCCTACGAGCAGTTCTTC. It codes for CASSLGLSSPSYEQFF.

Points on this clonotype: One end of the junction fails to match germline, which may point to a read error. The chain links TRBV6-2 or TRBV6-3 to TRBJ2-1; 9 bases are shared with TRBD2. Germline V gives CDR1 MNHEY, CDR2 SVGEGT. The CDR3 is made up of 17 amino acids. CDR3 sequence (DNA): TGTGCCAGCAGTTACTCCCTGACTAGCGGAACCTATAATGAGCAGTTCTTC. This sequence encodes CASSYSLTSGTYNEQFF.

This clonotype was detected only a few times. The chain links TRBV25-1 to TRBJ1-1; 12 bases agree with TRBD1. The CDR3 length is 17 residues. Losses at the gene ends were 1 base for V and 0 bases for J; bases not matched to a gene: 3. Per the germline V gene, CDR1 is MGHDK and CDR2 is SYGVNS. CDR3 sequence (DNA): TGTGCCAGCAGTGAATTCGGGACAGGGGGCATGAACACTGAAGCTTTCTTT. Protein product: CASSEFGTGGMNTEAFF.

This clonotype has only a few counts. The gene calls are TRBV5-5 and TRBJ2-5; D ambiguous. Trimming took 3 bases from V and 1 from J, leaving 7 bases between them. This CDR3 is built from 13 residues. CDR1 is SGHKS, CDR2 YYEKEE, per germline (reference sequence). In DNA form, the CDR3 reads TGTGCCAGCAGCTCCCGACCCCAAGAGACCCAGTACTTC. Translating gives CASSSRPQETQYF.

This clonotype was recorded many times. V is TRBV27 and J is TRBJ1-1; possibly TRBD1 for D (5 bases). The CDR3 loop spans 15 amino acids. The germline V and J ends were trimmed by 2 bases and 0 bases, with 10 bases remaining between them. Germline V gene data show CDR1 as MNHEY and CDR2 as SMNVEV (reference sequence). CDR3 bases: TGTGCCAGCAGTTTAGATGGGACGGTGAACACTGAAGCTTTCTTT. Its translation: CASSLDGTVNTEAFF.

The V gene is TRBV4-1, the J gene TRBJ2-1; tentatively, D is TRBD2 (6 bases). Trimming took 0 bases from V and 2 from J, leaving 14 bases between them. The CDR3 has 17 amino acids. The germline gives CDR1 MGHRA, CDR2 YSYEKL. CDR3 protein: CASSQDLRGEPYNEQFF. The CDR3 nucleotides read TGCGCCAGCAGCCAAGATCTGCGGGGAGAACCCTACAATGAGCAGTTCTTC.

Comment on this clonotype: This clone may be a read error of a much larger clone one base away. A read error is likely, as this CDR3 ends without the conserved phenylalanine or tryptophan. This chain uses TRBV27 with TRBJ2-1, with TRBD2 identical over 7 bases. Losses at the gene ends were 7 bases for V and 5 bases for J; bases not matched to a gene: 11. CDR1 MNHEY and CDR2 SMNVEV come from the germline V gene (reference sequence). This CDR3 is built from 15 residues. The CDR3 coding sequence is TGTGCCAGCAACTTAAGGACTAGTGGTGACAATGAGCAGTTCCTC. Translated, it gives CASNLRTSGDNEQFL.

V and J are TRBV19 and TRBJ1-1; possible D gene TRBD1, 5 bases. V was pared by 6 bases and J by 2 bases, with 22 bases between. Looked up from germline, CDR1 is LNHDA and CDR2 is SQIVND (reference sequence). This CDR3 has 17 residues. CDR3 sequence (DNA): TGTGCCAGTAGCCATTGGGAGGGCGGAAGGGGAAACACTGAAGCTTTCTTT. This gives the protein CASSHWEGGRGNTEAFF.

For this clonotype: A much larger clonotype is one base distant, so this may be a read error. This chain links TRBV7-2 with TRBJ2-7, with D perhaps TRBD2 (6 bases). V lost 10 bases, J lost 4 bases, and 20 bases lay in between. CDR3 length: 14 residues. Per the germline V gene, CDR1 is SGHTA and CDR2 is FQGNSA. CDR3: CATSGDGYSYEQYF. The CDR3 DNA sequence: TGTGCCACGTCGGGGGACGGGTATTCATACGAGCAGTACTTC.

The V and J genes are TRBV29-1 and TRBJ2-7; 7 nucleotides line up with TRBD1. The CDR3 is made up of 12 amino acids. V trimming: 5 bases; J trimming: 7 bases; junction bases outside the gene matches: 8. The germline CDR1 and CDR2 sequences are SQVTM and ANQGSEA. DNA of the CDR3: TGCAGCGTTCGACAGGGCCTGGGGGAGCAGTACTTC. Amino acid sequence: CSVRQGLGEQYF.

This chain links TRBV28 with TRBJ2-7, with D perhaps matching TRBD1 (5 bases). There are 14 residues in the CDR3. CDR1 and CDR2 from the germline V gene are MDHEN and SYDVKM. Trimming cost V 1 base and J 5 bases, with 12 bases left between them. The CDR3 is CASSLYLGVHEQYF. The CDR3 nucleotides are TGTGCCAGCAGTTTATACCTAGGGGTGCACGAGCAGTACTTC.

There are a few counts of this clonotype. The chain combines TRBV4-1 with TRBJ2-7; possibly TRBD1 or TRBD2 for D (5 bases each). The V gene's germline CDR1 is MGHRA and CDR2 YSYEKL. Trimming stripped 1 base from V and 3 bases from J, with 10 bases between. The CDR3 has 14 amino acids. CDR3 loop: CASSQVSGGYEQYF. The CDR3 nucleotides read TGCGCCAGCAGCCAAGTATCTGGGGGCTACGAGCAGTACTTC.

This clonotype was seen more than once but under ten times. The chain joins TRBV20-1 to TRBJ1-1; tentatively, D is TRBD1 (5 bases). The V end lost 0 bases, the J end lost 4 bases, and 15 bases lay between the germline ends. CDR1 DFQATT and CDR2 SNEGSKA come from the germline V gene (reference sequence). CDR3 size: 15 residues. CDR3 DNA: TGCAGTGCTAGAGATCCAAGGGGCGCGGGCACTGAAGCTTTCTTT. As protein: CSARDPRGAGTEAFF.

The chain joins TRBV19 to TRBJ2-1; D is unresolved. Per germline, CDR1 LNHDA and CDR2 SQIVND (reference sequence). The CDR3 extends over 10 amino acids. The V and J ends lost 3 bases and 6 bases respectively, with 0 bases between them. The CDR3 loop is CASSINEQFF. CDR3 sequence (DNA): TGTGCCAGTAGTATCAATGAGCAGTTCTTC.

A remark on this clonotype: A read error may explain this, as a much larger clone is one base away. V gene TRBV6-1 combines with J gene TRBJ1-5; perhaps TRBD1 as D (6 bases). Germline V gene data show CDR1 as MNHNS and CDR2 as SASEGT. The CDR3 is 14 residues long. The CDR3 loop reads CASIDHRDDQPKHF. CDR3 sequence (DNA): TGTGCCAGCATCGATCACAGGGACGATCAGCCCAAGCATTTT.

V is TRBV11-2 and J is TRBJ1-6, with 9 positions matching TRBD1. This CDR3 comprises 17 residues. The ends lost 1 base at V and 6 bases at J; junction bases unmatched: 7. Germline V gene lookup returns CDR1 SGHAT and CDR2 FQNNGV. CDR3 region: CASSLVQGTGINSPLHF. CDR3 nucleotide sequence: TGTGCCAGCAGCTTAGTCCAGGGGACAGGGATTAATTCACCCCTCCACTTT.

This clonotype occurred once. One base away lies a much larger clone, so this may be a sequencing read error. The V call is TRBV6-5, the J call TRBJ2-7, with D perhaps given as TRBD1 or TRBD2 (5 bases each). Germline CDR1 MNHEY, CDR2 SVGAGI. The CDR3 sequence is 17 residues long. V gave up 0 bases and J gave up 0 bases, with 15 bases separating them. This CDR3 reads CASSYSDRDGFSYEQYF. CDR3 DNA: TGTGCCAGCAGTTACTCCGACCGGGACGGTTTCTCCTACGAGCAGTACTTC.

This clonotype was picked up many times. V is TRBV28 and J is TRBJ2-7; a weak D match, TRBD1 (6 bases). The CDR3 contains 14 residues. Trimming stripped 3 bases from V and 2 bases from J, with 11 bases between. CDR1 and CDR2 (germline): MDHEN, SYDVKM. The CDR3 DNA is TGTGCCAGCAGTTTGACAGGTCCCGCCTACGAGCAGTACTTC. As protein: CASSLTGPAYEQYF.